These 21 T cell receptor beta chains were sequenced from one sample in a study of blood T cell repertoires in COVID-19. The assay was immunoSEQ multiplex PCR, and TCRdb's table has in-frame clones only and misses some. Counted here are a few hundred thousand clones, approximately 90% occurring once; the ten biggest clones make up about 1.5%. Sequenced material: PBMCs or T cells enriched from blood (not recorded which). Receptors were obtained from a woman under 30 who had been exposed to COVID-19.

Here the CDR3 DNA reads TGTGCCAGCAGCGTATTTGACAGGTCCTACGAGCAGTACTTC. Translated, it gives CASSVFDRSYEQYF. The V and J genes are TRBV9 and TRBJ2-7; the D gene is possibly TRBD1 (6 bases). V was cut by 1 base and J by 1 base, with 9 bases left in between. Germline V gene sequence: CDR1 SGDLS, CDR2 YYNGEE. This CDR3 comprises 14 residues.

The chain combines TRBV28 with TRBJ2-7; 8 bases map to TRBD2. This CDR3 is 16 amino acids long. Trimming cost V 3 bases and J 3 bases; bases outside gene matches: 10. Germline V gene lookup returns CDR1 MDHEN and CDR2 SYDVKM. For the CDR3, the DNA is TGTGCCAGCAGTTTCCCCCGGGGACTAGGCAGCTACGAGCAGTACTTC. Its translation is CASSFPRGLGSYEQYF.

J is TRBJ2-7 and V is TRBV6-5; 7 bases are shared with TRBD1. V was pared by 2 bases and J by 5 bases, with 6 bases of the junction left unmatched. This CDR3 is built from 14 residues. CDR1 and CDR2 from the germline V gene are MNHEY and SVGAGI. CDR3 nucleotide sequence: TGTGCCAGCAGTTACGAGGGGGCGCGGAACGAGCAGTACTTC. This codes for CASSYEGARNEQYF.

This rearrangement joins TRBV5-5 to TRBJ2-7, with 7 bases matching TRBD1. The junction had 6 bases not matched to a gene; V was cut back by 2 bases and J by 4 bases. The CDR3 is made up of 14 amino acids. Germline lookup yields CDR1 SGHKS and CDR2 YYEKEE (reference sequence). In nucleotides, the CDR3 is TGTGCCAGCAGCTTTGGTAGGGGGCTTTACGAGCAGTACTTC. Amino acids: CASSFGRGLYEQYF.

V and J are TRBV29-1 and TRBJ1-4; 11 bases match TRBD1. From germline, CDR1 is SQVTM and CDR2 ANQGSEA. V trimming: 5 bases; J trimming: 7 bases; junction bases outside the gene matches: 3. The CDR3 totals 13 residues. CDR3 sequence (DNA): TGCAGCGTTACCGGGACAGGGGGTGAAAAACTGTTTTTT. Translating gives CSVTGTGGEKLFF.

The chain links TRBV2 to TRBJ2-3, with D perhaps TRBD2 (5 bases). CDR3 size: 14 residues. Trimming took 4 bases from V and 3 from J, leaving 11 bases between them. CDR1 and CDR2 (germline): SNHLY, FYNNEI. This chain's CDR3 is CASSVRTRTDTQYF. The DNA for the CDR3 is TGTGCCAGCAGTGTACGGACTCGAACAGATACGCAGTATTTT.

The chain combines TRBV10-3 with TRBJ2-1, with 14 positions matching TRBD2. The CDR3 consists of 15 residues. Germline V gene data show CDR1 as ENHRY and CDR2 as SYGVKD. The J segment lost 6 bases and the V segment lost 8 bases, leaving 6 bases of the junction unmatched. CDR3 nucleotides: TGTGCCATCGGTGGACTAGCGGGGGGCCTCAATGAGCAGTTCTTC. Protein sequence: CAIGGLAGGLNEQFF.

This chain connects TRBV2 to TRBJ2-7; the match to TRBD2 covers 7 bases. J was trimmed by 4 bases and V by 1 base; bases with no gene match: 4. Germline assignment: CDR1 SNHLY and CDR2 FYNNEI. The CDR3 has 14 residues. The CDR3 sequence is CASSEVGGGYEQYF. CDR3 coding DNA: TGTGCCAGCAGTGAAGTGGGCGGGGGATACGAGCAGTACTTC.

The chain couples TRBV19 to TRBJ2-7; TRBD2 might be the D (6 bases). Germline V gives CDR1 LNHDA, CDR2 SQIVND (reference sequence). Trimming shortened V by 6 bases and J by 7 bases, and 31 bases separated the two germline ends. The CDR3 is made up of 18 amino acids. The CDR3: CASSPGTGRGGKLGEQYF. The CDR3 DNA reads as TGTGCCAGTAGCCCCGGGACTGGACGGGGTGGAAAGTTGGGAGAGCAGTACTTC.

As to this clone: The missing conserved phenylalanine or tryptophan at the end of this CDR3 makes a read error likely. The limits of the CDR3 on the DNA are not certain, so only TCRdb's listed CDR3 is given. This sequence joins TRBV6-5 and TRBJ2-7; TRBD1 is the table's D call, not checked against the DNA. The V gene's germline CDR1 is MNHEY and CDR2 SVGAGI. The CDR3 totals 12 residues, both ends included. CDR3 sequence: CASRPTGQILVI.

The chain combines TRBV12-3 or TRBV12-4 with TRBJ2-7; D not certain. This CDR3 spans 13 amino acids. V was trimmed by 3 bases and J by 9 bases, leaving 15 bases between them. The CDR3 here is CASSLTQAQGQYF. The CDR3 nucleotides read TGTGCCAGCAGTTTGACCCAGGCACAAGGGCAGTACTTC.

The chain uses TRBV6-2 or TRBV6-3 and TRBJ2-7; TRBD2 aligns across 10 bases. This CDR3 has 15 amino acids. Unmatched junction bases numbered 6, after V lost 2 bases and J lost 5 bases. Germline V CDR1 and CDR2: MNHEY, SVGEGT. The CDR3 DNA sequence: TGTGCCAGCAGTTACGTGAGCGGGAGGGCCAACGAGCAGTACTTC. It yields the protein CASSYVSGRANEQYF.

The J gene is TRBJ2-3, the V gene TRBV12-3 or TRBV12-4; unclear D gene. Trimming took off 4 bases at V and 4 bases at J, with 9 bases between the two ends. CDR3 length equals 13 residues. CDR3 sequence reads: CASSSGVSDTQYF. The CDR3 nucleotides read TGTGCCAGCAGTTCCGGAGTGTCAGATACGCAGTATTTT.

The CDR3 region is CASSDREHEKLFF. CDR3 in DNA: TGTGCCAGCAGCGACAGGGAACACGAAAAACTGTTTTTT. The V and J genes are TRBV6-5 and TRBJ1-4; 7 positions match TRBD1. The J segment lost 8 bases and the V segment lost 6 bases, leaving 6 bases of the junction unmatched. In germline, CDR1 is MNHEY, CDR2 SVGAGI. The CDR3 runs to 13 residues.

This sequence joins TRBV7-9 and TRBJ1-1, with D maybe TRBD1 (5 bases). The germline V gene has CDR1 SEHNR and CDR2 FQNEAQ (reference sequence). The CDR3 totals 12 residues. V was shortened by 5 bases and J by 4 bases, with 8 bases between the two germline ends. CDR3 sequence (DNA): TGTGCCAGCAGCCGCGGGACCACTGAAGCTTTCTTT. It translates to CASSRGTTEAFF.

The chain employs TRBV6-5 and TRBJ2-6; the D is unclear. CDR1 is MNHEY, CDR2 SVGAGI, per germline. The V and J ends lost 4 bases and 0 bases respectively, with 7 bases between them. This CDR3 region has 15 residues. CDR3 nucleotide sequence: TGTGCCAGCAGTTTGAGCCACTCTGGGGCCAACGTCCTGACTTTC. Translating gives CASSLSHSGANVLTF.

The J gene is TRBJ2-1, the V gene TRBV29-1, with 13 nucleotides matching TRBD2. Germline-derived CDR1 and CDR2 are SQVTM and ANQGSEA. Germline trimming cut 6 bases from V and 8 bases from J; bases unmatched to any gene: 4. This CDR3 comprises 13 residues. Written as DNA, the CDR3 is TGCAGCGTGCGCGGACTAGCGGGAGATGAGCAGTTCTTC. It yields the protein CSVRGLAGDEQFF.

The V gene is TRBV6-5, the J gene TRBJ2-2; D might be TRBD2 (5 bases). V shed 0 bases and J shed 3 bases, with 11 bases lying between them. Germline lookup yields CDR1 MNHEY and CDR2 SVGAGI. The CDR3 totals 16 residues. The CDR3 protein is CASSYSVRGYTGELFF. The CDR3 region has the DNA TGTGCCAGCAGTTACTCCGTCCGCGGGTACACCGGGGAGCTGTTTTTT.

The rearrangement links TRBV2 to TRBJ2-4; 9 bases map to TRBD2. With V trimmed by 8 bases and J by 4 bases, 9 bases remained unmatched. Germline V gene sequence: CDR1 SNHLY, CDR2 FYNNEI. The CDR3 covers 15 residues. In DNA, the CDR3 is TGTGCCAGCTCGCCGTTTAGCGGGGGAAAAAACATTCAGTACTTC. This encodes CASSPFSGGKNIQYF.

The chain links TRBV2 to TRBJ2-3, with a weak D call TRBD1 (8 bases). The CDR3 length is 18 residues. V was cut by 4 bases and J by 4 bases, with 24 bases left in between. CDR1 and CDR2 (germline): SNHLY, FYNNEI. The CDR3 loop is CASSGPTGDRGGPDTQYF. Written as DNA, the CDR3 is TGTGCCAGCAGTGGCCCGACGGGAGACAGGGGAGGGCCAGATACGCAGTATTTT.

The V call is TRBV5-1, the J call TRBJ1-2; a weak D match, TRBD1 (5 bases). This CDR3 has 13 amino acids. The V gene lost 2 bases and the J gene lost 8 bases, with 13 bases spanning the gap. Per the germline V gene, CDR1 is SGHRS and CDR2 is YFSETQ. The CDR3 sequence is CASSLAGHRGYTF. The CDR3 DNA reads TGCGCCAGCAGCTTAGCGGGGCACAGAGGCTACACCTTC.